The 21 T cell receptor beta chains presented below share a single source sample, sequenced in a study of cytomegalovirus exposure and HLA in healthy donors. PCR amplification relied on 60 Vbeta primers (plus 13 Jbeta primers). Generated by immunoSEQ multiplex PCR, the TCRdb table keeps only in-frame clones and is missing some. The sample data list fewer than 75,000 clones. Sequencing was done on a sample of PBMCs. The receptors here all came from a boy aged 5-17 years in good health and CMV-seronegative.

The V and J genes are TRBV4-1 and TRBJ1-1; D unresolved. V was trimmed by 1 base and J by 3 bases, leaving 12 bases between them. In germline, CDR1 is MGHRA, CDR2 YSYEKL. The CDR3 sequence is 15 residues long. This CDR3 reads CASSQGGGGYTEAFF. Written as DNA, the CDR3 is TGCGCCAGCAGCCAAGGCGGAGGCGGGTACACTGAAGCTTTCTTT.

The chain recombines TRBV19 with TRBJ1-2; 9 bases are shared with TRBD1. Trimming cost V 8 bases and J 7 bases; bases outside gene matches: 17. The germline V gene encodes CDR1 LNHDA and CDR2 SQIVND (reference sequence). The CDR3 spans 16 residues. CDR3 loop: CASWPGTGITSGGYTF. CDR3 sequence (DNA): TGTGCCAGTTGGCCAGGGACAGGGATTACAAGCGGTGGCTACACCTTC.

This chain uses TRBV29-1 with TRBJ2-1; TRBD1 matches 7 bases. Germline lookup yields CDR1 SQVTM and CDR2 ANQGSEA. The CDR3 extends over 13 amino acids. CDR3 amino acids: CSGQESSYNEQFF. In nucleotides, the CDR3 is TGCTCCGGACAGGAGAGCTCCTACAATGAGCAGTTCTTC.

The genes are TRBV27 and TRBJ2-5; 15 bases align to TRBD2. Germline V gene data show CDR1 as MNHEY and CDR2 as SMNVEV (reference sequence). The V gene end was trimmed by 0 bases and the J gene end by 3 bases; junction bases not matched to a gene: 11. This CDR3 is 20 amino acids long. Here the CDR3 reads CASSLSPWTSGGAVKETQYF. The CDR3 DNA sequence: TGTGCCAGCAGTTTATCGCCTTGGACTAGCGGGGGGGCTGTAAAAGAGACCCAGTACTTC.

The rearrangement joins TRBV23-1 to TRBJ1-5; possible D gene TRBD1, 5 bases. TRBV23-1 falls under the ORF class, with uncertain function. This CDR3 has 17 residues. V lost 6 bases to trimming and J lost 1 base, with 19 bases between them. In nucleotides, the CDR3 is TGCGCCAGCAGCCAACACCCGACAGCTACAAGCAATCAGCCCCAGCATTTT. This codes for CASSQHPTATSNQPQHF.

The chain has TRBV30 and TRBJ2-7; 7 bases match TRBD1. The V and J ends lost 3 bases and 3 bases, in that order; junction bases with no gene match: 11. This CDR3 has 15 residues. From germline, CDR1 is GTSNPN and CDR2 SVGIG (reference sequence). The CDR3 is CAWRETRGNLYEQYF. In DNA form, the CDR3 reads TGTGCCTGGAGGGAGACCAGGGGGAACCTCTACGAGCAGTACTTC.

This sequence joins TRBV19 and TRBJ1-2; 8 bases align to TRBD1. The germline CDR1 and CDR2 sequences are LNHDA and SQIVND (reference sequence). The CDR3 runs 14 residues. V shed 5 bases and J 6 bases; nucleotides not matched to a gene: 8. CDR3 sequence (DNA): TGTGCCAGTAGTGCCACAGGGGGTTATGATGGCTACACCTTC. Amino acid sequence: CASSATGGYDGYTF.

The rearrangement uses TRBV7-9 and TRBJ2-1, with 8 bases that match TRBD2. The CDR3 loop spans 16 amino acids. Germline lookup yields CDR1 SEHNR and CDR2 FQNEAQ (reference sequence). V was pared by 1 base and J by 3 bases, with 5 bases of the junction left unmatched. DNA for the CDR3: TGTGCCAGCAGCTTAGGCCTGCGGGAGGACTACAATGAGCAGTTCTTC. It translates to CASSLGLREDYNEQFF.

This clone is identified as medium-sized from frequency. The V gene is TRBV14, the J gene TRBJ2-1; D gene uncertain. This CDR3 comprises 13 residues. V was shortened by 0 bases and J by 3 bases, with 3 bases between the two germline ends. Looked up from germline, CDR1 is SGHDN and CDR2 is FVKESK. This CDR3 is CASSQDYYNEQFF. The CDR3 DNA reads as TGTGCCAGCAGCCAAGACTACTACAATGAGCAGTTCTTC. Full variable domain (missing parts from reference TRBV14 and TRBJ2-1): EAGVTQFPSHSVIEKGQTVTLRCDPISGHDNLYWYRRVMGKEIKFLLHFVKESKQDESGMPNNRFLAERTGGTYSTLKVQPAELEDSGVYFCASSQDYYNEQFFGPGTRLTVL.

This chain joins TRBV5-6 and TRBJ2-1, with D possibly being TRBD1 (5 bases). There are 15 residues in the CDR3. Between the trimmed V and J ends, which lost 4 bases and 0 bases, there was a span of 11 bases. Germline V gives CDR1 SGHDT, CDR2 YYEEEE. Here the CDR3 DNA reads TGTGCCAGCAGCGCGGACATGAGCTCCTACAATGAGCAGTTCTTC. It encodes CASSADMSSYNEQFF. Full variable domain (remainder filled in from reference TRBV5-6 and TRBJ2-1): DAGVTQSPTHLIKTRGQQVTLRCSPKSGHDTVSWYQQALGQGPQFIFQYYEEEERQRGNFPDRFSGHQFPNYSSELNVNALLLGDSALYLCASSADMSSYNEQFFGPGTRLTVL.

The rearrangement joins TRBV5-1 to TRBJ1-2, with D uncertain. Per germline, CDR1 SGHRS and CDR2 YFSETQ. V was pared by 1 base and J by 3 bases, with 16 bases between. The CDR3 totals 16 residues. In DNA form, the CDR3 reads TGCGCCAGCAGCTTGCTGGCTGCTGGGAGGGACTATGGCTACACCTTC. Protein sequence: CASSLLAAGRDYGYTF.

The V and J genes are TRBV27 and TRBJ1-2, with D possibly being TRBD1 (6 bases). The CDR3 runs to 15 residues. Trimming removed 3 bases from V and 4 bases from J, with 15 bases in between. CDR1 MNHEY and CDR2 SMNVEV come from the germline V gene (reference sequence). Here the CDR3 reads CASSFLPPGVYGYTF. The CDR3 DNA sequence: TGTGCCAGCAGTTTTTTACCCCCAGGGGTCTATGGCTACACCTTC.

In DNA, the CDR3 is TGTGCCAGCAGCTACGTTCAGGGGTCCTACAATGAGCAGTTCTTC. This translates into CASSYVQGSYNEQFF. The chain has TRBV6-5 and TRBJ2-1; a weak D match, TRBD1 (6 bases). CDR3 length: 15 residues. Trimming removed 6 bases from V and 1 base from J, with 13 bases in between. From germline, CDR1 is MNHEY and CDR2 SVGAGI.

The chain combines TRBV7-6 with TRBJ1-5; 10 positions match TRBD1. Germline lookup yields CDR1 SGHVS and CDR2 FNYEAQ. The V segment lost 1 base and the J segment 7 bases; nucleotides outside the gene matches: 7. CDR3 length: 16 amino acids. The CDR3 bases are TGTGCCAGCAGCTTAGGACAGGGGGCAGGAGGGCAGCCCCAGCATTTT. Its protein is CASSLGQGAGGQPQHF.

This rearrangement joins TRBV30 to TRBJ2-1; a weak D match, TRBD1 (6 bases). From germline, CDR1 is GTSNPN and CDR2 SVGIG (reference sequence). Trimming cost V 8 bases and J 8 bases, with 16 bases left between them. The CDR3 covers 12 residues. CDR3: CAHGERGYEQFF. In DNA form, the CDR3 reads TGTGCCCATGGGGAGAGGGGGTATGAGCAGTTCTTC.

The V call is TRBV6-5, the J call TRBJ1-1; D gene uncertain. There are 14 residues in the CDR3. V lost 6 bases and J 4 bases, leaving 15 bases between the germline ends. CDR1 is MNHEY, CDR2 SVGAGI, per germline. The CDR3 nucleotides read TGTGCCAGCAGCCCAGGCCGGGGAGCCACTGAAGCTTTCTTT. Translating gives CASSPGRGATEAFF.

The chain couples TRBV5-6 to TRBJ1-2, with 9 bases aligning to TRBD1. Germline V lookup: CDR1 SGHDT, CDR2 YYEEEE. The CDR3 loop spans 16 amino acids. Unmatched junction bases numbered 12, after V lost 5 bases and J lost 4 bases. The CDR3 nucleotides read TGTGCCAGCAGGCAACCAGGACAGGGGCCCTCCTATGGCTACACCTTC. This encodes CASRQPGQGPSYGYTF. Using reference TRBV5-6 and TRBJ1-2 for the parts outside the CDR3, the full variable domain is DAGVTQSPTHLIKTRGQQVTLRCSPKSGHDTVSWYQQALGQGPQFIFQYYEEEERQRGNFPDRFSGHQFPNYSSELNVNALLLGDSALYLCASRQPGQGPSYGYTFGSGTRLTVV.

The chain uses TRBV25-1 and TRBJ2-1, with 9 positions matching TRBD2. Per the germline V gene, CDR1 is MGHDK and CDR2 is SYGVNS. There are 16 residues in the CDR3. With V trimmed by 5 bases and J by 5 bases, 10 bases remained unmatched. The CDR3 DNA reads TGTGCCAGCAGTTCCTTCTCTAGCGGGACTGACAATGAGCAGTTCTTC. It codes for CASSSFSSGTDNEQFF.

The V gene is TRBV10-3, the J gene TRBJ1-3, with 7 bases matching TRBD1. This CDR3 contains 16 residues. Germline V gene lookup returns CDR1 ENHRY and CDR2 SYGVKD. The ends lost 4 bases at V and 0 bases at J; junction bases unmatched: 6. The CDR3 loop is CAISGTGDHSGNTIYF. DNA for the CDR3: TGTGCCATCAGTGGAACAGGGGATCACTCTGGAAACACCATATATTTT.

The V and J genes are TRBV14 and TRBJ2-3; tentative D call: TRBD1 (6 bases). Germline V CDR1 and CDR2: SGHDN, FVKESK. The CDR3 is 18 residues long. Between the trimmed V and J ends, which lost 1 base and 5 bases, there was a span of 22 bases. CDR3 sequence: CASSQGTTGSWALDTQYF. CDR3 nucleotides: TGTGCCAGCAGCCAAGGAACTACAGGGTCGTGGGCGTTAGATACGCAGTATTTT.

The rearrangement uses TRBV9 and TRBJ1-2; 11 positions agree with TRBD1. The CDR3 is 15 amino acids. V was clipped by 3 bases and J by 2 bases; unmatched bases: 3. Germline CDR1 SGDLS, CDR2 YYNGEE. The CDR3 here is CASSGRDRGNYGYTF. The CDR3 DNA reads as TGTGCCAGCAGCGGCCGGGACAGGGGGAACTATGGCTACACCTTC.